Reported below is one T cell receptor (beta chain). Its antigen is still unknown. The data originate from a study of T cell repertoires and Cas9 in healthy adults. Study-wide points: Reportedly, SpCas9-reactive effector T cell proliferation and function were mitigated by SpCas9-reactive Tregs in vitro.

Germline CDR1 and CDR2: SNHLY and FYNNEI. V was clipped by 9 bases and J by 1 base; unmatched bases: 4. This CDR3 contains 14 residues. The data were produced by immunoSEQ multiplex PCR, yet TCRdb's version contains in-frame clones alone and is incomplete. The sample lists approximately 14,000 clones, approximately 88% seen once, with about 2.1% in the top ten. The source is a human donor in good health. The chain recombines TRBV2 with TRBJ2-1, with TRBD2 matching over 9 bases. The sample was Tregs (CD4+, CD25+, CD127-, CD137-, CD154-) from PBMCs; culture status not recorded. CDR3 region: CASQAGGSYNEQFF. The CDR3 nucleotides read TGTGCCAGTCAAGCGGGGGGATCCTACAATGAGCAGTTCTTC.